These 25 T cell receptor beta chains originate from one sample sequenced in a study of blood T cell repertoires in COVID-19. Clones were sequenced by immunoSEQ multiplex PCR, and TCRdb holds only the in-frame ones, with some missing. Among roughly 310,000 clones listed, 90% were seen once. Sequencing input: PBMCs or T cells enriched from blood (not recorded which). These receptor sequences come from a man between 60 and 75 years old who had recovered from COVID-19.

The CDR3 reads CASSARQGGTEAFF. The CDR3 DNA reads TGTGCCAGCAGCGCCCGACAGGGAGGCACTGAAGCTTTCTTT. This rearrangement joins TRBV7-9 to TRBJ1-1; 7 bases fit TRBD1. The CDR3 length is 14 residues. From germline, CDR1 is SEHNR and CDR2 FQNEAQ (reference sequence). Trimming cost V 5 bases and J 4 bases; bases outside gene matches: 7.

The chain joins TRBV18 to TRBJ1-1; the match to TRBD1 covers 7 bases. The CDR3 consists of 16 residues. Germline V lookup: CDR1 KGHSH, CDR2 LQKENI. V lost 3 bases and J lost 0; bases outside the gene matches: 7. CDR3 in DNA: TGTGCCAGCTCACCGGGACAGATGAGCATGAACACTGAAGCTTTCTTT. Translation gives CASSPGQMSMNTEAFF.

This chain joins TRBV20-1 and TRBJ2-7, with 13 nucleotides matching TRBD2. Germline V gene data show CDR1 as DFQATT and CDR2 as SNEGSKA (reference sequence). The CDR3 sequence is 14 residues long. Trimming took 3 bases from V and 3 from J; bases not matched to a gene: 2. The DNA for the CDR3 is TGCAGTGCTAGTAGACTAGCGGGAGGCTACGAGCAGTACTTC. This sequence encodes CSASRLAGGYEQYF.

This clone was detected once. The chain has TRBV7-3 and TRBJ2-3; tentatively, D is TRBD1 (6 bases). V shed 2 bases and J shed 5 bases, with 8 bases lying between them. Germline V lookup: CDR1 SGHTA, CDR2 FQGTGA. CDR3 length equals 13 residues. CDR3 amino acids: CASSLGGQDTQYF. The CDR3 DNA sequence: TGTGCCAGCAGCTTAGGGGGCCAAGATACGCAGTATTTT.

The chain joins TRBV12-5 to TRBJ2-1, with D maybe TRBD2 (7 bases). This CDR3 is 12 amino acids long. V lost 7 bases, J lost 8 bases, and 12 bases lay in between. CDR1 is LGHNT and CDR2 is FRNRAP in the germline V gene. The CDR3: CASVSGGDEQFF. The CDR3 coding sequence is TGTGCTAGTGTATCGGGGGGCGATGAGCAGTTCTTC.

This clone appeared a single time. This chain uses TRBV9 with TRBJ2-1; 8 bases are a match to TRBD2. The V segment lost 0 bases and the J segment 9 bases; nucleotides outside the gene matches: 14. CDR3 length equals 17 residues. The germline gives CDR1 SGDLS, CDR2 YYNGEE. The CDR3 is CASSVGGASGSFGEQFF. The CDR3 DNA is TGTGCCAGCAGCGTAGGAGGGGCTAGCGGGTCTTTCGGTGAGCAGTTCTTC.

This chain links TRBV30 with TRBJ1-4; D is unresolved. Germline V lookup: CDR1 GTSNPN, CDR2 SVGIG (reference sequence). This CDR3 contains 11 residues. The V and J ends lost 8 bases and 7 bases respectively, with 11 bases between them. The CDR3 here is CARGRGEKLFF. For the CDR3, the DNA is TGTGCCCGGGGTCGGGGTGAAAAACTGTTTTTT.

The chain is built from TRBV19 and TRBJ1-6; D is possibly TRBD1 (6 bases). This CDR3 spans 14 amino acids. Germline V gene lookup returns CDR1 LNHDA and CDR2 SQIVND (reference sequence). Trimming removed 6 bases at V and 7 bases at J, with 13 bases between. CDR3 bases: TGTGCCAGTAGGGCGACAGGTTACAATTCACCCCTCCACTTT. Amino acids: CASRATGYNSPLHF.

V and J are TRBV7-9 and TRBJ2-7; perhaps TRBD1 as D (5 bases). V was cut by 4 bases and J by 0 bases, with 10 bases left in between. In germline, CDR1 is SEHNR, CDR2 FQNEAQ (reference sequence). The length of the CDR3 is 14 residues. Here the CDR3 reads CASSSRQISYEQYF. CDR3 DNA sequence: TGTGCCAGCAGCTCGCGACAGATCTCCTACGAGCAGTACTTC.

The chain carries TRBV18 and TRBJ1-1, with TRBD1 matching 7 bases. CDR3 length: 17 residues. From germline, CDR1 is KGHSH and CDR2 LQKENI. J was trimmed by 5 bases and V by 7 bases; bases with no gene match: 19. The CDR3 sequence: CASLQTLGGQGGTEAFF. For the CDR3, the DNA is TGTGCCAGCTTACAAACACTCGGGGGCCAGGGGGGTACTGAAGCTTTCTTT.

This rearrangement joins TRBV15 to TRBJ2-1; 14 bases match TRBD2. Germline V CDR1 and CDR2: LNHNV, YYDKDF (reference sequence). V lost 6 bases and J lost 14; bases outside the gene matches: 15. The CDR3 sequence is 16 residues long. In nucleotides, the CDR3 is TGTGCCACCAGAGAGGACCTAATGACTAGCGGGGGGGGCGAGTTCTTC. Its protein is CATREDLMTSGGGEFF.

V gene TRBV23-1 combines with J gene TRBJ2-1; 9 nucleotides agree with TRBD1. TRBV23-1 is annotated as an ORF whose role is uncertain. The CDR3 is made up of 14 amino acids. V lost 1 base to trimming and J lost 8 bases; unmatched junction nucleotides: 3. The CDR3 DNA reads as TGCGCCAGCAGTCAATGGGACAGGGCCCATGAGCAGTTCTTC. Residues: CASSQWDRAHEQFF.

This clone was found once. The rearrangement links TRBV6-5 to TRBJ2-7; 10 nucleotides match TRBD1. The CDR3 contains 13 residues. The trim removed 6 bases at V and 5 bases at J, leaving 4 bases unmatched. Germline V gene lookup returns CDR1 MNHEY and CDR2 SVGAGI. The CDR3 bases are TGTGCCAGCAGAAGACAGGGGGCGAACGAGCAGTACTTC. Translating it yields CASRRQGANEQYF.

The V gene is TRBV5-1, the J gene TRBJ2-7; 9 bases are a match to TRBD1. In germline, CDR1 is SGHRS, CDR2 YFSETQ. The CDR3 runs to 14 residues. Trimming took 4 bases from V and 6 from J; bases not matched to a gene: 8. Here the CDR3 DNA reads TGCGCCAGCAGCACCAGGGACAGGGTTGTCGAGCAGTACTTC. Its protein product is CASSTRDRVVEQYF.

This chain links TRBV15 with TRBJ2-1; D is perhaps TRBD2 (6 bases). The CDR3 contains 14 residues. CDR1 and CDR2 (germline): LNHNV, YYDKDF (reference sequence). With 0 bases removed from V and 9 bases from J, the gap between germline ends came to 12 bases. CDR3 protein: CATSREGRLSEQFF. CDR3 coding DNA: TGTGCCACCAGCAGAGAGGGGAGGTTGAGTGAGCAGTTCTTC.

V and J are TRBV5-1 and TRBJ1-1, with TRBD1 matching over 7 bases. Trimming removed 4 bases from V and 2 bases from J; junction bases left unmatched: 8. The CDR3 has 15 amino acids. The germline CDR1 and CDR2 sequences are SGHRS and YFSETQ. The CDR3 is CASSLYGQENTEAFF. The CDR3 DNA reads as TGCGCCAGCAGCCTATATGGACAGGAAAACACTGAAGCTTTCTTT.

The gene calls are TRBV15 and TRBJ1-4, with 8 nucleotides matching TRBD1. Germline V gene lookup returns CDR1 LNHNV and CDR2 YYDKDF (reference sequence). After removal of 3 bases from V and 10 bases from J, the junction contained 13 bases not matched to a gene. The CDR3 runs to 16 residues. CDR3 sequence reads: CATSSNQDRDRAKLFF. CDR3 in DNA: TGTGCCACCAGCAGCAACCAGGACAGGGATCGGGCAAAACTGTTTTTT. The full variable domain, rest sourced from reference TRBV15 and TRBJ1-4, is DAMVIQNPRYQVTQFGKPVTLSCSQTLNHNVMYWYQQKSSQAPKLLFHYYDKDFNNEADTPDNFQSRRPNTSFCFLDIRSPGLGDTAMYLCATSSNQDRDRAKLFFGSGTQLSVL.

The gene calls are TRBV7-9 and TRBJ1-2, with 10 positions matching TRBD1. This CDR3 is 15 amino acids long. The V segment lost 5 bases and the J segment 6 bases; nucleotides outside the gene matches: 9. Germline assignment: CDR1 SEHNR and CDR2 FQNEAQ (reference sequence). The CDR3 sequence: CASSARDRGRDGYTF. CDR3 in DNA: TGTGCCAGCAGCGCCCGGGACAGGGGCCGCGATGGCTACACCTTC.

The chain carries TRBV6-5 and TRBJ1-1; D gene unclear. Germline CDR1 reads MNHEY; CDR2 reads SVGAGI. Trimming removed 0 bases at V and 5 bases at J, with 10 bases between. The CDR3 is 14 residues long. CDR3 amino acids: CASSYSLRGTEAFF. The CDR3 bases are TGTGCCAGCAGTTACTCGCTTCGGGGTACTGAAGCTTTCTTT.

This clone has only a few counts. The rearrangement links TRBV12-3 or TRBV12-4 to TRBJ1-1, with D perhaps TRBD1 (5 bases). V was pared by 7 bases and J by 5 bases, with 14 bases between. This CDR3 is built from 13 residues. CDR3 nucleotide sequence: TGTGCCAGCACCGTGGGGGGTAGGACTGAAGCTTTCTTT. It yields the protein CASTVGGRTEAFF.

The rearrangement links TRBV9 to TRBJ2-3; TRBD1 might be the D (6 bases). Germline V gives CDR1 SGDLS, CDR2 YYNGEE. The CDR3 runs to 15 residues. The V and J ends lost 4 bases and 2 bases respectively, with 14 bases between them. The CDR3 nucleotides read TGTGCCAGCAGCAAAACAGGGCAGGTCACAGATACGCAGTATTTT. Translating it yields CASSKTGQVTDTQYF.

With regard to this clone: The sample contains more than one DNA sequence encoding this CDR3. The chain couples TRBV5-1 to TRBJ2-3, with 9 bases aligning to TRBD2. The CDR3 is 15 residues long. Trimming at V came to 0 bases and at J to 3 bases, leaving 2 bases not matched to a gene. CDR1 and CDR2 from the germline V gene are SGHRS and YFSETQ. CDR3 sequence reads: CASSLGLAGTDTQYF. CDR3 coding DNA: TGCGCCAGCAGCTTGGGGCTAGCGGGAACAGATACGCAGTATTTT.

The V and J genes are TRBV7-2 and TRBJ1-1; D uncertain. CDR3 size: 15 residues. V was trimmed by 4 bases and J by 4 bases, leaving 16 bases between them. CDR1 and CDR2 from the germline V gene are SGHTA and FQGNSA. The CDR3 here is CASSSRVSVATEAFF. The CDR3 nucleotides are TGTGCCAGCAGCTCCAGAGTTTCTGTAGCCACTGAAGCTTTCTTT. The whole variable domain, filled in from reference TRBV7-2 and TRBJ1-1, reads GAGVSQSPSNKVTEKGKDVELRCDPISGHTALYWYRQSLGQGLEFLIYFQGNSAPDKSGLPSDRFSAERTGGSVSTLTIQRTQQEDSAVYLCASSSRVSVATEAFFGQGTRLTVV.

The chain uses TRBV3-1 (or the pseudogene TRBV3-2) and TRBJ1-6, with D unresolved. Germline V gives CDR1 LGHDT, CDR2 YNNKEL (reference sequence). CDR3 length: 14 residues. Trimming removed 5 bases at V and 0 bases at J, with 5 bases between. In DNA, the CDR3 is TGTGCCAGCAGCGGTAGCTCCTATAATTCACCCCTCCACTTT. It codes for CASSGSSYNSPLHF.

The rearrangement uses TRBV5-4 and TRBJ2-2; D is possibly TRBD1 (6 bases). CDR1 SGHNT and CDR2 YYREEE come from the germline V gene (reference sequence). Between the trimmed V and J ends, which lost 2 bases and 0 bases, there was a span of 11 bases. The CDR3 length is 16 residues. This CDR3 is CASSFQGLTNTGELFF. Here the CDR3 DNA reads TGTGCCAGCAGCTTCCAGGGGCTAACGAACACCGGGGAGCTGTTTTTT.